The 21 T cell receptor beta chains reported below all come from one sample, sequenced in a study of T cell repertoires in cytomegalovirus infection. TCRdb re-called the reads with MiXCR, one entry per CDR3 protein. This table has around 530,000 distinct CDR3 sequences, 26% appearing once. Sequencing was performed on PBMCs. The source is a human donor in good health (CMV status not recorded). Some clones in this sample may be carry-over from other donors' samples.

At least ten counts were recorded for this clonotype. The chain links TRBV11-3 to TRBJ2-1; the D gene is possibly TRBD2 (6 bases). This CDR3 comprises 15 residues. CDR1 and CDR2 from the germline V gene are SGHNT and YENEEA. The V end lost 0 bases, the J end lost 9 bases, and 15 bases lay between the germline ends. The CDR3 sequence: CASSLDPNLRGEQFF. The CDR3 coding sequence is TGTGCCAGCAGCTTAGATCCAAACCTGCGGGGTGAGCAGTTCTTC.

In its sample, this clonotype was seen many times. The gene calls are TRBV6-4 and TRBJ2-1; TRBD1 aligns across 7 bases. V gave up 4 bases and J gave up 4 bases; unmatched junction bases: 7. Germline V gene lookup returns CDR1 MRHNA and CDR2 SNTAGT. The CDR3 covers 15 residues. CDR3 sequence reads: CASSATGQRYNEQFF. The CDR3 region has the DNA TGTGCCAGCAGTGCCACGGGACAGCGATACAATGAGCAGTTCTTC.

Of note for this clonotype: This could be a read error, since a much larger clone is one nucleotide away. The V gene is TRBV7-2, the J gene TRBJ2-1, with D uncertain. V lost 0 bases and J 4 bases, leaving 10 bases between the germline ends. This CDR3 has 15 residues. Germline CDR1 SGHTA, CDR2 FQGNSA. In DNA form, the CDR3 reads TGTGCCAGCAGCTTAGCGCGCCGAATGTACAATGAGCAGTTCTTC. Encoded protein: CASSLARRMYNEQFF.

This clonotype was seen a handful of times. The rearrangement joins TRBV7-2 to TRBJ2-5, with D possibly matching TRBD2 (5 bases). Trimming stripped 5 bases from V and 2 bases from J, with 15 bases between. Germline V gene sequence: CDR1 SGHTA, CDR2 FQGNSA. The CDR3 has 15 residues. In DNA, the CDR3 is TGTGCCAGCAGCGTCACGTCTAGCTCGCAAGAGACCCAGTACTTC. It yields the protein CASSVTSSSQETQYF. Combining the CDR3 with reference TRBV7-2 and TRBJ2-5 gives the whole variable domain GAGVSQSPSNKVTEKGKDVELRCDPISGHTALYWYRQSLGQGLEFLIYFQGNSAPDKSGLPSDRFSAERTGGSVSTLTIQRTQQEDSAVYLCASSVTSSSQETQYFGPGTRLLVL.

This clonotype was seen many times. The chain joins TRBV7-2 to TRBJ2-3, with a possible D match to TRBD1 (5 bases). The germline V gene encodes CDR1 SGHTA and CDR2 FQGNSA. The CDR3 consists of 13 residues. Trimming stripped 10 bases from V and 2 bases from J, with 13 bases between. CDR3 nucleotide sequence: TGTGCCATCGGCGGCAGGGACACAGATACGCAGTATTTT. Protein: CAIGGRDTDTQYF.

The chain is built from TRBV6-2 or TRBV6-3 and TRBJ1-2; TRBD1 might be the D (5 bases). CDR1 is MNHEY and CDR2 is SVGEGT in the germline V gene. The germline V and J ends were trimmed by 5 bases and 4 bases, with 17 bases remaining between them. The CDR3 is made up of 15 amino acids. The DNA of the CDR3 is TGTGCCAGCAGTCAGAGAATCGGGACCATCTATGGCTACACCTTC. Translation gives CASSQRIGTIYGYTF.

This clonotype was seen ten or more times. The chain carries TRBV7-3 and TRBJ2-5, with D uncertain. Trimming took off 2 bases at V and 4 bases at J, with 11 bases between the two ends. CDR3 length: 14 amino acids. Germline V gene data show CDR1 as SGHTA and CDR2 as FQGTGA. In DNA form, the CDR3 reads TGTGCCAGCAGCTTATCTCCGGGTGCAGAGACCCAGTACTTC. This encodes CASSLSPGAETQYF.

CDR3 protein: CASSQGLAGGYIRGEQYF. CDR3 in DNA: TGTGCCAGCAGCCAGGGACTAGCGGGAGGGTACATAAGGGGCGAGCAGTACTTC. The chain is built from TRBV4-2 and TRBJ2-7; 16 nucleotides match TRBD2. This CDR3 has 18 residues. CDR1 and CDR2 from the germline V gene are LGHNA and YNFKEQ. Trimming took 3 bases from V and 6 from J; bases not matched to a gene: 11.

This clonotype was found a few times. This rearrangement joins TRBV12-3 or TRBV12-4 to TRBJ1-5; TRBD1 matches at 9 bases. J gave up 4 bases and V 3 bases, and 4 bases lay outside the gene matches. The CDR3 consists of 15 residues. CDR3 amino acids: CASSFTGGGNQPQHF. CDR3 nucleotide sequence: TGTGCCAGCAGTTTTACAGGGGGCGGAAATCAGCCCCAGCATTTT.

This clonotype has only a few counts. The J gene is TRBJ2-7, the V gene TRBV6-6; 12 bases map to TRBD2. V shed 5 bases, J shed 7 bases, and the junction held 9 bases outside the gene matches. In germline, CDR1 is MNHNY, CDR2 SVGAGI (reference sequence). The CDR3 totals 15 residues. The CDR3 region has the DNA TGTGCCAGCAGTCTGCCTAGCGGGAGGGCGGATGAGCAGTACTTC. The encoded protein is CASSLPSGRADEQYF.

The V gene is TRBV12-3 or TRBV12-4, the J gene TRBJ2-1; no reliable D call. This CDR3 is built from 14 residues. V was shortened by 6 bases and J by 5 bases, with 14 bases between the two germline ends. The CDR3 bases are TGTGCCAGCAGCCTCAGGACCACCAACAATGAGCAGTTCTTC. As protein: CASSLRTTNNEQFF.

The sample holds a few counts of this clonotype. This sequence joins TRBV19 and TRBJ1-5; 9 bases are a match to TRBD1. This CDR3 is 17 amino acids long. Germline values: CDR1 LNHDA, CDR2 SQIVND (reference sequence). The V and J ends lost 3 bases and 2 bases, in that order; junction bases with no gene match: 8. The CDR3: CASSIEDRGYGNQPQHF. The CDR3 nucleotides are TGTGCCAGTAGTATCGAGGACAGGGGCTATGGCAATCAGCCCCAGCATTTT.

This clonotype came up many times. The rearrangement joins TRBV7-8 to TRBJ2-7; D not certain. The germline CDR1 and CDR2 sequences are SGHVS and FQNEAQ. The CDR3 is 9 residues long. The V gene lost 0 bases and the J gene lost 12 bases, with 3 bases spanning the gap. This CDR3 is CASSLAGYV. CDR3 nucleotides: TGTGCCAGCAGCTTAGCGGGGTACGTC.

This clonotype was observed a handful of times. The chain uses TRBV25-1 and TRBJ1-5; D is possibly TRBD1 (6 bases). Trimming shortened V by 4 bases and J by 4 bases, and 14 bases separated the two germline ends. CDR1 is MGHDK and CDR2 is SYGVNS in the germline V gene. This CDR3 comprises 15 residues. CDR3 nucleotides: TGTGCCAGCAGTGTGGCGGGGGCCTCGAATCAGCCCCAGCATTTT. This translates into CASSVAGASNQPQHF.

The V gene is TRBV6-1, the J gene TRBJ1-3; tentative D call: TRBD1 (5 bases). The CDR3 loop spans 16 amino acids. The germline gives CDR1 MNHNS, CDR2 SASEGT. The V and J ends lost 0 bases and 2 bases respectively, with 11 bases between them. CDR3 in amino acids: CASSEALPRAGNTIYF. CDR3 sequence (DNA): TGTGCCAGCAGTGAAGCGCTTCCCAGGGCTGGAAACACCATATATTTT.

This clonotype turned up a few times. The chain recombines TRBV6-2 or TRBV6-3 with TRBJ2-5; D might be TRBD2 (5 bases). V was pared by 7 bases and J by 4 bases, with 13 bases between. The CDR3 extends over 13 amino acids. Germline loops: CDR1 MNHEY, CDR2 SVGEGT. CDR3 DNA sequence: TGTGCCAGCACTCCCGCGGGTCCAGAGACCCAGTACTTC. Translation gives CASTPAGPETQYF.

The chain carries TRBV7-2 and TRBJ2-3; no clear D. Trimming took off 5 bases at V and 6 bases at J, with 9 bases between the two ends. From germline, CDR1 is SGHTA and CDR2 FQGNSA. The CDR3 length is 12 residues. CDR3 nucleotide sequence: TGTGCCAGCAGCACGACACGGGATACGCAGTATTTT. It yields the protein CASSTTRDTQYF. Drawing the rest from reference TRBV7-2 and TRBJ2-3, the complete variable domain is GAGVSQSPSNKVTEKGKDVELRCDPISGHTALYWYRQSLGQGLEFLIYFQGNSAPDKSGLPSDRFSAERTGGSVSTLTIQRTQQEDSAVYLCASSTTRDTQYFGPGTRLTVL.

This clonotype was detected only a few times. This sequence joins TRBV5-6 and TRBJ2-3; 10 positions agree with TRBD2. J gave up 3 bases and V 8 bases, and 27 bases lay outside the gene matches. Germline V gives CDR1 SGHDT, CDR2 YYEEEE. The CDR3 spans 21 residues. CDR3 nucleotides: TGTGCCAGTCTACGGAGGGGACCTGGGACTAGCGATTTCGGGCCTACAGATACGCAGTATTTT. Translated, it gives CASLRRGPGTSDFGPTDTQYF.

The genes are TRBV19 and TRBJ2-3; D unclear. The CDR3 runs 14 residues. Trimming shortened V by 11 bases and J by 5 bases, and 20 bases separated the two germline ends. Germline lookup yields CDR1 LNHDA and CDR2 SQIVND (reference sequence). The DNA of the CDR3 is TGTGCCTCCCCCCCCGGCCCCTACTTAGATACGCAGTATTTT. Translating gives CASPPGPYLDTQYF.

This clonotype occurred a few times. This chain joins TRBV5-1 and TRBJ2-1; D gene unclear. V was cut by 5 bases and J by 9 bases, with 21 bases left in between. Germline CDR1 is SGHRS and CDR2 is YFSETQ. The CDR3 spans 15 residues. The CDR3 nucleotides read TGCGCCAGCAGATTTCTAGTCGAGGCCCCCGGTGAGCAGTTCTTC. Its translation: CASRFLVEAPGEQFF. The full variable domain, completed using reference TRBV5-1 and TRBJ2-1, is KAGVTQTPRYLIKTRGQQVTLSCSPISGHRSVSWYQQTPGQGLQFLFEYFSETQRNKGNFPGRFSGRQFSNSRSEMNVSTLELGDSALYLCASRFLVEAPGEQFFGPGTRLTVL.

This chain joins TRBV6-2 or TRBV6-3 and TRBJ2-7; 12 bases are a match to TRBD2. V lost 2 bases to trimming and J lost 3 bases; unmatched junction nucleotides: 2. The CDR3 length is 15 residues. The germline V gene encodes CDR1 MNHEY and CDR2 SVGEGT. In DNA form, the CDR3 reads TGTGCCAGCAGTTACGGACTAGCGGGACGCTACGAGCAGTACGTC. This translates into CASSYGLAGRYEQYV.